This TCR beta chain comes out of a study of regulatory T cells in long-lasting Graves disease. Relying on iRepertoire HTBI primers and Arm-PCR of CDR3 regions, the team built TCR beta libraries. TCRdb independently ran MiXCR on the multiplex PCR reads; one entry per CDR3 protein. The sample contains approximately 440,000 distinct CDR3 sequences, roughly 17% of which appear only once. The time point here: newly diagnosed GD, antithyroid drugs for less than 3 months. Researchers made the TCR library from RNA that was extracted from PBMCs. As regards this clonotype: This may stem from a read error, because a much larger clone lies one nucleotide away.

Per germline, CDR1 MNHEY and CDR2 SVGEGT. The CDR3 length is 15 residues. The data also belong to a second study, concerning T cells in Graves' hyperthyroidism and ophthalmopathy. That paper notes: HTBI primers were used for first-round RT-PCR of the TCR CDR3.

The origin of this receptor is a man between 35 and 55 years old with Graves disease. Sequences were derived from peripheral blood mononuclear cells (PBMCs), sampled at new diagnosis, from a patient treated with antithyroid drugs. The chain has TRBV6-2 or TRBV6-3 and TRBJ2-7; TRBD2 agrees at 9 bases. This chain's CDR3 is CASSPRGSGSSEQCF. The CDR3 DNA reads TGTGCCAGCAGTCCCCGGGGTAGCGGGAGTTCCGAGCAGTGCTTC.